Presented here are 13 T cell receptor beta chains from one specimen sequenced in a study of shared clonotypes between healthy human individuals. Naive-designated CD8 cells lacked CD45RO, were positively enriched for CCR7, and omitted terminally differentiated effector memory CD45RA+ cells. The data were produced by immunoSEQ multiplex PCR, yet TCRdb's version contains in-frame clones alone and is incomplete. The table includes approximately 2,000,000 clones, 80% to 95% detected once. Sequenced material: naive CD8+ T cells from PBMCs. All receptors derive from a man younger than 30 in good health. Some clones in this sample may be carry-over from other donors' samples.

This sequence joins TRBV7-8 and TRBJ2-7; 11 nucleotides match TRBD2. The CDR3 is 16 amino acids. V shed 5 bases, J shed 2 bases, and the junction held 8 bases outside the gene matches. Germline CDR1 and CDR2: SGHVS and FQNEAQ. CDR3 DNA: TGTGCCAGCAGCCAAAGCAGACTAGCGGGGACCTACGAGCAGTACTTC. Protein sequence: CASSQSRLAGTYEQYF.

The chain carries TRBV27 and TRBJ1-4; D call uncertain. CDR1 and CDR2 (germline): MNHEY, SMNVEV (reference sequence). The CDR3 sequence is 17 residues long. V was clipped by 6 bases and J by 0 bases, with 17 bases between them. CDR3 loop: CASSDRYRTSTNEKLFF. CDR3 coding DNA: TGTGCCAGCAGCGACCGATACCGGACCTCAACTAATGAAAAACTGTTTTTT. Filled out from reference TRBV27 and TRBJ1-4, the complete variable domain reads EAQVTQNPRYLITVTGKKLTVTCSQNMNHEYMSWYRQDPGLGLRQIYYSMNVEVTDKGDVPEGYKVSRKEKRNFPLILESPSPNQTSLYFCASSDRYRTSTNEKLFFGSGTQLSVL.

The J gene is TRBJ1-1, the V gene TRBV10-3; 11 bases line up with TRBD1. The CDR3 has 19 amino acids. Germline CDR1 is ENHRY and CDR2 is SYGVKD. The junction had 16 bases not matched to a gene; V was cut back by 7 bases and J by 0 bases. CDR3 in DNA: TGTGCCATCACTGTGGACAGGGGGCGCAATGACGGCATGAACACTGAAGCTTTCTTT. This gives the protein CAITVDRGRNDGMNTEAFF.

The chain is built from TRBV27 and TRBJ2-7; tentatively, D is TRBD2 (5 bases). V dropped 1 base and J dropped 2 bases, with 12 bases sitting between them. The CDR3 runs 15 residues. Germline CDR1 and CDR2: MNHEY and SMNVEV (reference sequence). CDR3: CASSLFAGRTYEQYF. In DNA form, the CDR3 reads TGTGCCAGCAGTTTATTTGCGGGTCGGACCTACGAGCAGTACTTC.

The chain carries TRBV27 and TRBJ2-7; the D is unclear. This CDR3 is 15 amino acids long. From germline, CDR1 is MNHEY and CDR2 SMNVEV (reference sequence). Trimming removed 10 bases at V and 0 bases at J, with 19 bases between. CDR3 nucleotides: TGTGCCACCCATGGATTTGACGGTACCTCCTACGAGCAGTACTTC. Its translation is CATHGFDGTSYEQYF.

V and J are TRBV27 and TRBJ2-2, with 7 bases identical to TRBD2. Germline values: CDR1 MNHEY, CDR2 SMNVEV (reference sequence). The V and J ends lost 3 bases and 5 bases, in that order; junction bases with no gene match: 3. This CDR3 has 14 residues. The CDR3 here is CASSLGGRTGELFF. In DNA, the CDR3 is TGTGCCAGCAGTTTGGGAGGGCGAACCGGGGAGCTGTTTTTT.

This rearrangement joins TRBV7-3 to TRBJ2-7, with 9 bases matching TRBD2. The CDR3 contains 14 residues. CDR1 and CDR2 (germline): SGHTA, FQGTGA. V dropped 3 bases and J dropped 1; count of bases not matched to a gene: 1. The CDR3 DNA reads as TGTGCCAGCAGCTTGCTAGCGGGGTCCTACGAGCAGTACTTC. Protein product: CASSLLAGSYEQYF. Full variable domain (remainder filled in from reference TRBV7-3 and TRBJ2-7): GAGVSQTPSNKVTEKGKYVELRCDPISGHTALYWYRQSLGQGPEFLIYFQGTGAADDSGLPNDRFFAVRPEGSVSTLKIQRTERGDSAVYLCASSLLAGSYEQYFGPGTRLTVT.

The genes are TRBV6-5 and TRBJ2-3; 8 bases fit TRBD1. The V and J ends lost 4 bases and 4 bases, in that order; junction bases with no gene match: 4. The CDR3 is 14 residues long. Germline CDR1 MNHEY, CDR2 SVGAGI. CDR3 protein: CASSSGQGSDTQYF. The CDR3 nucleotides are TGTGCCAGCAGTTCCGGACAGGGATCAGATACGCAGTATTTT.

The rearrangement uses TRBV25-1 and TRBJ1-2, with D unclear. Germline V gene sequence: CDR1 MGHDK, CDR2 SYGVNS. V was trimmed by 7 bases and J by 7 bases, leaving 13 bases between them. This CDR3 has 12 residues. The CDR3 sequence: CASTELGGGYTF. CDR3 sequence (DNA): TGTGCCAGCACCGAACTCGGTGGTGGCTACACCTTC.

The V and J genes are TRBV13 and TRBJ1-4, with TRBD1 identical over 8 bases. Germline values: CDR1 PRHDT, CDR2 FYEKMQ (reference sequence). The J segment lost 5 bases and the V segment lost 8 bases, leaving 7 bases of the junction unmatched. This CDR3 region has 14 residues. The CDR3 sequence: CASGHRTGNEKLFF. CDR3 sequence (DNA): TGTGCCAGCGGACATCGGACAGGGAATGAAAAACTGTTTTTT.

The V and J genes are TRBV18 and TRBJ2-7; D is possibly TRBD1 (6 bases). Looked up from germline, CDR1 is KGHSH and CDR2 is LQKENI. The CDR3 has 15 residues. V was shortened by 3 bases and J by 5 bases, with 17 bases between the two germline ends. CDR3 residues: CASSPTTGTKDEQYF. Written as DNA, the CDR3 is TGTGCCAGCTCACCTACTACAGGGACGAAGGACGAGCAGTACTTC.

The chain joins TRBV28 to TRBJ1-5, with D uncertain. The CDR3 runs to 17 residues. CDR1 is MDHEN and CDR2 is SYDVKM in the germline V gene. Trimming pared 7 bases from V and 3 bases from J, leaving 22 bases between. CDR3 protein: CASTQFPRFASNQPQHF. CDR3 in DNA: TGTGCCAGCACGCAGTTTCCACGGTTCGCTTCCAATCAGCCCCAGCATTTT.

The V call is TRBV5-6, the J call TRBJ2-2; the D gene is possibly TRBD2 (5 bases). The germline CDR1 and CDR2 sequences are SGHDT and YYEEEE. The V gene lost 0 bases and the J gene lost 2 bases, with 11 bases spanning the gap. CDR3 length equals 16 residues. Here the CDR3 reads CASSLEGDRNTGELFF. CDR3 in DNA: TGTGCCAGCAGCTTGGAGGGAGATCGTAACACCGGGGAGCTGTTTTTT.